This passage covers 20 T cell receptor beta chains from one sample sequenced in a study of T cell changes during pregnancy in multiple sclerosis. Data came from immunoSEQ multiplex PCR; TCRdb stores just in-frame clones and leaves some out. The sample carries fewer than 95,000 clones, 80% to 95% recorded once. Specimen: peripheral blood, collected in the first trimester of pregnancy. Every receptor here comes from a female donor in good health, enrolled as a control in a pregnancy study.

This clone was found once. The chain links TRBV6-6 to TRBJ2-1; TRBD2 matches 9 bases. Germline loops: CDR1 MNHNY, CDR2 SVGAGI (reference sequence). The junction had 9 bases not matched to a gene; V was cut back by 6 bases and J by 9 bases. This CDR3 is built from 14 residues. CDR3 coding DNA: TGTGCCAGCAGCCACTTTCTTAGCGGGAGTGAGCAGTTCTTC. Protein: CASSHFLSGSEQFF.

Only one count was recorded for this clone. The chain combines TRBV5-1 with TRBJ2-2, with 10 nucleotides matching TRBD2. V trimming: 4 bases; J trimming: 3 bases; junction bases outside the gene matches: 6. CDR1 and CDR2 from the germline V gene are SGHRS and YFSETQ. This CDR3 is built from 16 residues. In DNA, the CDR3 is TGCGCCAGCAGCCTAGGACTAGCGGAGGACACCGGGGAGCTGTTTTTT. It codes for CASSLGLAEDTGELFF.

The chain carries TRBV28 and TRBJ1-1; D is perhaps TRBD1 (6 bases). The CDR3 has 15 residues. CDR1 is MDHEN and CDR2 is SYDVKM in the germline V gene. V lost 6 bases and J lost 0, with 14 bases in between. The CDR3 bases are TGTGCCAGCAGGAAGGGGGTCCTTATGAACACTGAAGCTTTCTTT. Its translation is CASRKGVLMNTEAFF.

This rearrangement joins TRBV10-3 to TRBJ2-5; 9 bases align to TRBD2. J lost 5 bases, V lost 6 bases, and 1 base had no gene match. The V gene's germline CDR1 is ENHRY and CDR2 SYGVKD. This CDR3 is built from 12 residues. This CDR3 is CAIRGLAETQYF. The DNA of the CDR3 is TGTGCCATCAGGGGACTAGCCGAGACCCAGTACTTC.

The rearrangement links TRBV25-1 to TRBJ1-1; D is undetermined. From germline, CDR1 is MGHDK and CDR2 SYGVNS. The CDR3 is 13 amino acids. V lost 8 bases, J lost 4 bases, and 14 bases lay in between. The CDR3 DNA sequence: TGTGCCAGCGGAGGGTCCGTGGGCACTGAAGCTTTCTTT. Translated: CASGGSVGTEAFF.

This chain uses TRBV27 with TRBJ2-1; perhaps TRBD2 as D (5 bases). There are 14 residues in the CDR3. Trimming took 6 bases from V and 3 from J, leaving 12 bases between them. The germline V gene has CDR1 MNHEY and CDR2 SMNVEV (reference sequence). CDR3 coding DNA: TGTGCCAGCAGGGGCGAGGGATACTACAATGAGCAGTTCTTC. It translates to CASRGEGYYNEQFF.

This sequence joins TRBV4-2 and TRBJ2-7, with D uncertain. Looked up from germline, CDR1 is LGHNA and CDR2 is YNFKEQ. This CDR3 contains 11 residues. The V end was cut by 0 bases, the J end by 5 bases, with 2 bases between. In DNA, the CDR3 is TGTGCCAGCAGCCAAGACAACGAGCAGTACTTC. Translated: CASSQDNEQYF.

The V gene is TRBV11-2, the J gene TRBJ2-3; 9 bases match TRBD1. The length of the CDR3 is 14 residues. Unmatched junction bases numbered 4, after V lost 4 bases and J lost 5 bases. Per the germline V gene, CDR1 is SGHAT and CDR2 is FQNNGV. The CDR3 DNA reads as TGTGCCAGCAGCTGGGGACAGGGTGGAGATACGCAGTATTTT. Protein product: CASSWGQGGDTQYF.

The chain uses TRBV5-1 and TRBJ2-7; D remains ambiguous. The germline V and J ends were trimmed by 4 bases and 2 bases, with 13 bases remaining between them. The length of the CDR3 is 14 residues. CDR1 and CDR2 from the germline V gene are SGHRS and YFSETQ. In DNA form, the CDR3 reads TGCGCCAGCAGCACCCCTAGTTCCCCCTACGAGCAGTACTTC. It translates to CASSTPSSPYEQYF.

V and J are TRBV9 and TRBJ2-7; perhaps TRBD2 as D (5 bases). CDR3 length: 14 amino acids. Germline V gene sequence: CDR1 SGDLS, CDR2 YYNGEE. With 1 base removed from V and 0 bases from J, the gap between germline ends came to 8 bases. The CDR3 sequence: CASSVTRSSYEQYF. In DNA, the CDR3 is TGTGCCAGCAGCGTAACTAGATCCTCCTACGAGCAGTACTTC.

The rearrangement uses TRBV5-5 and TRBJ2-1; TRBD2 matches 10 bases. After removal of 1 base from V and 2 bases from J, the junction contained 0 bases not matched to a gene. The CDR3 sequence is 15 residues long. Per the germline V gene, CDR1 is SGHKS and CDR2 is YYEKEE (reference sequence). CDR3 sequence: CASSLLAGAYNEQFF. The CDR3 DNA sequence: TGTGCCAGCAGCTTGCTAGCGGGAGCCTACAATGAGCAGTTCTTC.

CDR3 nucleotides: TGTGCCAGCAGTGATAAAAAGACCCAGTACTTC. Translation: CASSDKKTQYF. The gene calls are TRBV25-1 and TRBJ2-5; no clear D gene. The CDR3 runs to 11 residues. Germline V lookup: CDR1 MGHDK, CDR2 SYGVNS. V dropped 3 bases and J dropped 6 bases, with 5 bases sitting between them.

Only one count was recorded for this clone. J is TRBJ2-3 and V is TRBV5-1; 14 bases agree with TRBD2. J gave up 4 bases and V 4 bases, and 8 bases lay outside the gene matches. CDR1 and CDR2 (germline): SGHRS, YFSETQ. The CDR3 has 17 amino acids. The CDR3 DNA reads TGCGCCAGCAGCCCCGGGACTAGCGGGAGTGGAGCAGATACGCAGTATTTT. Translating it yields CASSPGTSGSGADTQYF. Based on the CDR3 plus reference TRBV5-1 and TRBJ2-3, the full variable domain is KAGVTQTPRYLIKTRGQQVTLSCSPISGHRSVSWYQQTPGQGLQFLFEYFSETQRNKGNFPGRFSGRQFSNSRSEMNVSTLELGDSALYLCASSPGTSGSGADTQYFGPGTRLTVL.

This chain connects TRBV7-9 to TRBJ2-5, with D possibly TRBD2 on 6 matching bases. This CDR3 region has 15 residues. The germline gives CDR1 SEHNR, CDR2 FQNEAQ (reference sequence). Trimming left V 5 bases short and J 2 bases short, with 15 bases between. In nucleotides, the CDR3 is TGTGCCAGCAGCATAAGGGCCGGGGGACAAGAGACCCAGTACTTC. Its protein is CASSIRAGGQETQYF.

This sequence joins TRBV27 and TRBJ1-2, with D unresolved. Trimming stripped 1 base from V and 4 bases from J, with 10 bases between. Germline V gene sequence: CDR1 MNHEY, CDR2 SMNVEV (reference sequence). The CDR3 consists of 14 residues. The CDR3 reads CASSLFPSVYGYTF. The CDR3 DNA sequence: TGTGCCAGCAGTTTATTTCCGTCCGTCTATGGCTACACCTTC.

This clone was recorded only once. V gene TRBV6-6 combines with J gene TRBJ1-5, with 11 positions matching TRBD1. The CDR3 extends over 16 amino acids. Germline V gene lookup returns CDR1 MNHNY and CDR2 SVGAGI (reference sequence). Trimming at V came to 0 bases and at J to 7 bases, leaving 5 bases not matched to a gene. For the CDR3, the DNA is TGTGCCAGCAGTTACTCTTTTGGGACAGGGGGGCAGCCCCAGCATTTT. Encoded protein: CASSYSFGTGGQPQHF.

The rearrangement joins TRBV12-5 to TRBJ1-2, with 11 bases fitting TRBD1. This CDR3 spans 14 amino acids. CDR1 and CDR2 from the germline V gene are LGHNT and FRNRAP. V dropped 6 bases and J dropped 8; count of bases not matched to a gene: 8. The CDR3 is CASGLGGQGEGYTF. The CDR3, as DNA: TGTGCTAGTGGCCTGGGGGGACAGGGGGAGGGCTACACCTTC. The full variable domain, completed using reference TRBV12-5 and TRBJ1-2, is DARVTQTPRHKVTEMGQEVTMRCQPILGHNTVFWYRQTMMQGLELLAYFRNRAPLDDSGMPKDRFSAEMPDATLATLKIQPSEPRDSAVYFCASGLGGQGEGYTFGSGTRLTVV.

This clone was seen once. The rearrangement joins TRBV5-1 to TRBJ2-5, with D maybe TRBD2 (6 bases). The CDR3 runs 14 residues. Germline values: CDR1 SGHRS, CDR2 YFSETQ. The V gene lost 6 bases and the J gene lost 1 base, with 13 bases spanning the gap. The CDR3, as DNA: TGCGCCAGCACGGAGGGAGTTACCCAAGAGACCCAGTACTTC. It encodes CASTEGVTQETQYF.

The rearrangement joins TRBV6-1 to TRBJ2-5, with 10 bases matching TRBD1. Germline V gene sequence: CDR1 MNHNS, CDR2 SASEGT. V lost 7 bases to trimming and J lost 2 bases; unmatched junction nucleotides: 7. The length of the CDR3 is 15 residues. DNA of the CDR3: TGTGCCAGCAACCGGGGACAGGGGTTTCAAGAGACCCAGTACTTC. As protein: CASNRGQGFQETQYF.

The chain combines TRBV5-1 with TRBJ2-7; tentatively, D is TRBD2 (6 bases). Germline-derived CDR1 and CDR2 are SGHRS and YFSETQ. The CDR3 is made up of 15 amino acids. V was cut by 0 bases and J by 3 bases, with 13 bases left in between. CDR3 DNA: TGCGCCAGCAGCTTGGGAACGGGAGTGGTCTACGAGCAGTACTTC. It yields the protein CASSLGTGVVYEQYF.